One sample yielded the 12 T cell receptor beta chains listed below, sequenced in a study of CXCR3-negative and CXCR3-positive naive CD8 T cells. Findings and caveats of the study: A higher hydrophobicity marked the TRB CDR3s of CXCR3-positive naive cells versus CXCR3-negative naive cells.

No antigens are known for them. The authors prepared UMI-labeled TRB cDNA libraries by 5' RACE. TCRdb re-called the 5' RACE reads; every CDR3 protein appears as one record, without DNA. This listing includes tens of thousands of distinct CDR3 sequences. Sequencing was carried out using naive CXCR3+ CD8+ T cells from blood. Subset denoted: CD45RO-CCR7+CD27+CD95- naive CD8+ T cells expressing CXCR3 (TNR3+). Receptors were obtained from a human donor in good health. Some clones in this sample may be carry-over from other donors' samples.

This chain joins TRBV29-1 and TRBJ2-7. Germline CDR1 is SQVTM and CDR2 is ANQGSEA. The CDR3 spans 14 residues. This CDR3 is CSVGAYDGPYEQYF.

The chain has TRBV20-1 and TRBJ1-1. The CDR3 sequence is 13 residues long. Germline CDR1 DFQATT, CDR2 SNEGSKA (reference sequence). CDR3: CSARGVTDTEAFF.

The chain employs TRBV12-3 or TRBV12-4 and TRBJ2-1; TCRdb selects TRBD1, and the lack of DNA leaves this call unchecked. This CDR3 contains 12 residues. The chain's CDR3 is CASSPEGAEQFF.

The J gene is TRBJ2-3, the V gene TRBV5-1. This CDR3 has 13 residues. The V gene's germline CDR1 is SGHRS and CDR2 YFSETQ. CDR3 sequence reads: CASNSDATDTQYF.

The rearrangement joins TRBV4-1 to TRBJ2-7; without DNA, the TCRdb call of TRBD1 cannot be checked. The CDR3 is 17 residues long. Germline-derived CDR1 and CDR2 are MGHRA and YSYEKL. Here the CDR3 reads CASSQVSGTDFVYEQYF.

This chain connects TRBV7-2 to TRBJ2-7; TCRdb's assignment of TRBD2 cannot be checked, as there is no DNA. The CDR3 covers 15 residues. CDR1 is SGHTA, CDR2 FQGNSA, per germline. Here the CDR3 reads CASSRLAESSYEQYF.

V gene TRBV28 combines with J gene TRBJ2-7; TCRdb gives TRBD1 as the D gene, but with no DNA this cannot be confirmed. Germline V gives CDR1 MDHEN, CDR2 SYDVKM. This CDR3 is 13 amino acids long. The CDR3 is CASSLWAGYEQYF.

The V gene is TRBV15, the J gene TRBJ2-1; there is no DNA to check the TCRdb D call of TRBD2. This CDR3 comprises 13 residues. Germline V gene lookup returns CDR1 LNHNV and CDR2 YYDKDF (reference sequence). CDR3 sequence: CATNPGLAIEQFF. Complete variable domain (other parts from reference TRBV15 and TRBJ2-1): DAMVIQNPRYQVTQFGKPVTLSCSQTLNHNVMYWYQQKSSQAPKLLFHYYDKDFNNEADTPDNFQSRRPNTSFCFLDIRSPGLGDTAMYLCATNPGLAIEQFFGPGTRLTVL.

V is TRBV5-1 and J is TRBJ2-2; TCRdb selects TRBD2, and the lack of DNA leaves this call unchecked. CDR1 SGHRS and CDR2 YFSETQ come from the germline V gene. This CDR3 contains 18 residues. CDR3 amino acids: CASSLEFLAGGPTGELFF. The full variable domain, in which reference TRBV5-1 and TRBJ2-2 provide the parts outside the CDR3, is KAGVTQTPRYLIKTRGQQVTLSCSPISGHRSVSWYQQTPGQGLQFLFEYFSETQRNKGNFPGRFSGRQFSNSRSEMNVSTLELGDSALYLCASSLEFLAGGPTGELFFGEGSRLTVL.

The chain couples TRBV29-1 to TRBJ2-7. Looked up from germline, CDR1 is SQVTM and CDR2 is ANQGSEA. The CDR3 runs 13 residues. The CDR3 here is CSVERGDSYEQYF.

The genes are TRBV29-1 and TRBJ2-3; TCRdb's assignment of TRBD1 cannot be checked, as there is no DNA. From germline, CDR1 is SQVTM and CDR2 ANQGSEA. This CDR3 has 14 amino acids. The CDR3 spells CSVALQGTTDTQYF.

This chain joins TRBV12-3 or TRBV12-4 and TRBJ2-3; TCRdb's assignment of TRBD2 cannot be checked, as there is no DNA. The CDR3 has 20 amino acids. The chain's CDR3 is CASSPTGDFGYRESEDTQYF.